The 20 T cell receptor beta chains below were found in one sample sequenced in a study of blood T cell repertoires in COVID-19. Generated by immunoSEQ multiplex PCR, the TCRdb table keeps only in-frame clones and is missing some. Altogether 200,000 or so clones are present, about 82% being singletons, with the ten largest covering 4.5% to 6.5%. What was sequenced was peripheral blood. The receptors derive from a woman in her 30s with acute or convalescent COVID-19.

There are a few counts of this clone. The chain uses TRBV28 and TRBJ1-1; D uncertain. Germline CDR1 MDHEN, CDR2 SYDVKM. V gave up 8 bases and J gave up 1 base, with 8 bases separating them. The CDR3 runs to 12 residues. The CDR3, as DNA: TGTGCCAGCGCCCTGAGGAACACTGAAGCTTTCTTT. Translating it yields CASALRNTEAFF.

This chain connects TRBV11-1 to TRBJ2-2; D not certain. Germline V gene lookup returns CDR1 SGHAT and CDR2 FQDESV (reference sequence). V lost 2 bases and J 5 bases, leaving 12 bases between the germline ends. The CDR3 spans 15 residues. CDR3 in amino acids: CASSLLGLETGELFF. CDR3 sequence (DNA): TGTGCCAGCAGCTTACTAGGCCTGGAGACCGGGGAGCTGTTTTTT. The whole variable domain, filled in from reference TRBV11-1 and TRBJ2-2, reads EAEVAQSPRYKITEKSQAVAFWCDPISGHATLYWYRQILGQGPELLVQFQDESVVDDSQLPKDRFSAERLKGVDSTLKIQPAELGDSAMYLCASSLLGLETGELFFGEGSRLTVL.

J is TRBJ2-1 and V is TRBV5-1; D is undetermined. Germline values: CDR1 SGHRS, CDR2 YFSETQ. With 4 bases removed from V and 2 bases from J, the gap between germline ends came to 10 bases. This CDR3 spans 14 amino acids. CDR3 loop: CASSGSDTYNEQFF. CDR3 coding DNA: TGCGCCAGCAGCGGCAGTGATACCTACAATGAGCAGTTCTTC.

The rearrangement links TRBV7-9 to TRBJ1-2, with D possibly being TRBD1 (5 bases). Germline CDR1 and CDR2: SEHNR and FQNEAQ (reference sequence). With 4 bases removed from V and 2 bases from J, the gap between germline ends came to 23 bases. CDR3 length: 18 amino acids. In DNA, the CDR3 is TGTGCCAGCAGCTCCACTACGGGAGAACGTAGGGGAAACTATGGCTACACCTTC. It encodes CASSSTTGERRGNYGYTF.

This clone was seen at least ten times. This CDR3 is CASSGRDRGRSGANVLTF. Written as DNA, the CDR3 is TGTGCCAGCAGCGGACGGGACAGGGGTAGATCTGGGGCCAACGTCCTGACTTTC. The chain uses TRBV6-2 or TRBV6-3 and TRBJ2-6, with 10 bases identical to TRBD1. In germline, CDR1 is MNHEY, CDR2 SVGEGT. The V and J ends lost 6 bases and 1 base, in that order; junction bases with no gene match: 9. This CDR3 has 18 residues.

The V call is TRBV14, the J call TRBJ1-3; TRBD1 might be the D (6 bases). CDR3 length: 14 residues. With 0 bases removed from V and 9 bases from J, the gap between germline ends came to 12 bases. The germline CDR1 and CDR2 sequences are SGHDN and FVKESK. The CDR3 sequence is CASSQELGAGTIYF. The CDR3 nucleotides are TGTGCCAGCAGCCAAGAATTGGGGGCTGGCACCATATATTTT.

This chain links TRBV6-5 with TRBJ1-5, with TRBD1 matching over 7 bases. The CDR3 is 14 residues long. With 9 bases clipped from V and 4 bases from J, the junction kept 9 bases outside the gene matches. Germline CDR1 is MNHEY and CDR2 is SVGAGI. Here the CDR3 DNA reads TGTGCCAGTACAGGGGATATGGGTAATCAGCCCCAGCATTTT. This encodes CASTGDMGNQPQHF.

The chain employs TRBV6-5 and TRBJ2-4; possible D gene TRBD1, 6 bases. V was clipped by 5 bases and J by 0 bases, with 8 bases between them. The CDR3 spans 14 residues. CDR1 is MNHEY, CDR2 SVGAGI, per germline. CDR3 DNA: TGTGCCAGCAGTCAGGACAGAGCCAAAAACATTCAGTACTTC. Translated: CASSQDRAKNIQYF.

The V gene is TRBV7-8, the J gene TRBJ1-6, with D unclear. Trimming pared 1 base from V and 10 bases from J, leaving 14 bases between. The CDR3 loop spans 15 amino acids. Germline CDR1 and CDR2: SGHVS and FQNEAQ. In DNA, the CDR3 is TGTGCCAGCAGCTTAGTACAAGGGCGGGAATCACCCCTCCACTTT. Translated: CASSLVQGRESPLHF.

The V gene is TRBV12-3 or TRBV12-4, the J gene TRBJ2-1; 7 bases fit TRBD1. V gave up 5 bases and J gave up 9 bases; unmatched junction bases: 4. The CDR3 contains 12 residues. CDR3 loop: CASSPGGSEQFF. For the CDR3, the DNA is TGTGCCAGCAGTCCAGGGGGAAGTGAGCAGTTCTTC.

The chain links TRBV6-5 to TRBJ1-1; D is possibly TRBD1 (6 bases). CDR1 and CDR2 (germline): MNHEY, SVGAGI. This CDR3 has 14 residues. The V and J ends lost 0 bases and 7 bases respectively, with 12 bases between them. The chain's CDR3 is CASSYSTPRGEAFF. The DNA of the CDR3 is TGTGCCAGCAGTTACTCGACCCCCAGGGGTGAAGCTTTCTTT.

This chain links TRBV2 with TRBJ1-2; 7 bases are a match to TRBD1. The V gene's germline CDR1 is SNHLY and CDR2 FYNNEI. V was clipped by 6 bases and J by 5 bases; unmatched bases: 6. The CDR3 is 13 residues long. In DNA form, the CDR3 reads TGTGCCAGCAGGATTAAACAGGGGTATGGCTACACCTTC. Residues: CASRIKQGYGYTF.

This clone was seen once. V usage is TRBV28 and J usage is TRBJ1-1; unclear D gene. The CDR3 extends over 14 amino acids. V was pared by 6 bases and J by 3 bases, with 14 bases between. The germline gives CDR1 MDHEN, CDR2 SYDVKM. CDR3: CASSGGPRDTEAFF. DNA for the CDR3: TGTGCCAGCAGCGGAGGCCCGAGGGACACTGAAGCTTTCTTT.

The genes are TRBV6-1 and TRBJ1-2; D is undetermined. The CDR3 is 13 residues long. Trimming pared 0 bases from V and 7 bases from J, leaving 9 bases between. From germline, CDR1 is MNHNS and CDR2 SASEGT. CDR3 residues: CASSEASEGGYTF. CDR3 coding DNA: TGTGCCAGCAGTGAAGCCTCCGAGGGTGGCTACACCTTC.

The J gene is TRBJ2-1, the V gene TRBV28; tentatively, D is TRBD1 (6 bases). V was shortened by 2 bases and J by 5 bases, with 10 bases between the two germline ends. The CDR3 is 14 amino acids. The germline V gene has CDR1 MDHEN and CDR2 SYDVKM. The CDR3: CASSLLGQNNEQFF. The CDR3 DNA sequence: TGTGCCAGCAGTTTACTTGGACAGAACAATGAGCAGTTCTTC. The full variable domain, rest sourced from reference TRBV28 and TRBJ2-1, is DVKVTQSSRYLVKRTGEKVFLECVQDMDHENMFWYRQDPGLGLRLIYFSYDVKMKEKGDIPEGYSVSREKKERFSLILESASTNQTSMYLCASSLLGQNNEQFFGPGTRLTVL.

The genes are TRBV9 and TRBJ2-7; 13 bases fit TRBD2. This CDR3 has 14 amino acids. Per the germline V gene, CDR1 is SGDLS and CDR2 is YYNGEE. After removal of 2 bases from V and 6 bases from J, the junction contained 2 bases not matched to a gene. This chain's CDR3 is CASSVGLAGVEQYF. As DNA, the CDR3 is TGTGCCAGCAGCGTCGGACTAGCGGGAGTCGAGCAGTACTTC.

V is TRBV19 and J is TRBJ2-3; a weak D match, TRBD2 (6 bases). The CDR3 has 18 amino acids. V was clipped by 5 bases and J by 5 bases, with 26 bases between them. In germline, CDR1 is LNHDA, CDR2 SQIVND (reference sequence). In DNA, the CDR3 is TGTGCCAGTAGTGATGAAAGTGCCAGCGGGCTCAATAAAGATACGCAGTATTTT. Amino acids: CASSDESASGLNKDTQYF.

This chain uses TRBV28 with TRBJ2-2; maybe TRBD1 (6 bases). V lost 7 bases and J 6 bases, leaving 12 bases between the germline ends. The CDR3 is 13 amino acids. CDR1 and CDR2 from the germline V gene are MDHEN and SYDVKM. This CDR3 is CASNTGLSGELFF. DNA for the CDR3: TGTGCCAGCAACACAGGGTTATCCGGGGAGCTGTTTTTT.

This clone was observed a few times. This sequence joins TRBV6-5 and TRBJ1-5; 7 bases line up with TRBD1. This CDR3 contains 13 residues. Germline V gene lookup returns CDR1 MNHEY and CDR2 SVGAGI. Trimming cost V 6 bases and J 10 bases; bases outside gene matches: 9. CDR3 coding DNA: TGTGCCAGCAGCCCGAGGGGGCATCCCCCCCAGCATTTT. Translating gives CASSPRGHPPQHF.

The chain uses TRBV2 and TRBJ1-2, with a possible D match to TRBD1 (5 bases). From germline, CDR1 is SNHLY and CDR2 FYNNEI. This CDR3 contains 13 residues. Trimming pared 6 bases from V and 6 bases from J, leaving 14 bases between. This CDR3 is CASRGGAGNGYTF. The CDR3, as DNA: TGTGCCAGCAGGGGCGGGGCTGGAAATGGCTACACCTTC.